This TCR beta chain was sequenced in a study of T cell responses to AZD1222 COVID-19 vaccine. Study-wide points: Donors, mostly white British, included more females; clonal diversity was possibly underestimated. Two AZD1222 doses significantly raised spike-specific TCR breadth and depth over controls.

In the case of this clone: The antigen is not known.

The CDR3 is 15 residues long. In germline, CDR1 is SGHTA, CDR2 FQGNSA. J lost 4 bases, V lost 1 base, and 1 base had no gene match. The table came from immunoSEQ multiplex PCR; TCRdb's copy has only in-frame clones and leaves some out. The sample has over 130,000 clones, more than 70% seen once; the top ten hold 3% to 4%. Material: peripheral blood, obtained 28 days after the second AZD1222 dose. This clonotype was obtained from an adult who received the AZD1222 COVID-19 vaccine. The chain couples TRBV7-2 to TRBJ2-2; 9 nucleotides match TRBD2. As DNA, the CDR3 is TGTGCCAGCAGCTTAGGTAGCGGGGGCACCGGGGAGCTGTTTTTT. Its translation: CASSLGSGGTGELFF.